This note documents a single T cell receptor beta chain sequence. Which antigen it targets is not known. Qualities for individual bases were not recorded, and no much larger clone is one base off. The data derive from a study of cytomegalovirus exposure and HLA in healthy donors (TCRdb year 2017). Context from the whole study: The roughly 700 repertoires of the first cohort and the 120 or so validation repertoires were produced on the same platform, according to a later analysis. The study aimed to test whether cataloging public T cell receptors could reveal signatures of past pathogen exposure. Along with the approximately 670-subject first cohort, a separate validation cohort of over 90 different subjects was used. To predict cytomegalovirus infection status, the study brought together high-throughput TCR immunosequencing, statistical association of individual TCRs with disease status, and machine learning.

The donors were included in the validation cohort of 130 or so subjects, a group kept apart from the roughly 700-subject first cohort. The library was built by means of the immunoSEQ multiplex PCR assay. In the paper's pipeline: A statistical classification framework was built to diagnose cytomegalovirus status from the catalog of TCR beta chain sequences. Entries here come from immuneACCESS through TCRdb and include only in-frame sequences with V and J called. Some clones fail to appear in such tables; in the studies checked, an unresolved V gene covers under half of the shortfall, and the cause of the remainder is unknown. V, J and clone size reflect that table, while D and trimming were determined from the DNA. For this sample the table gives 120,000 or so clones, of which 89% were detected only once. Of the sample, 1.1% is held by the ten largest clones. Overall study outcomes, separate from this receptor: The classifier was reported to diagnose cytomegalovirus status with high specificity and sensitivity in both the original cohort and the validation cohort. In a later analysis, TCRs clustered in the first cohort were found to also tend to co-occur in the 100 to 150 validation repertoires, with over 90% of cluster scores above 0. It was suggested by the authors that the approach could potentially be generalized to other disease states and immunological phenotypes. In vitro tests confirmed that a few of the cytomegalovirus-associated TCR beta chains recognize cytomegalovirus antigens. The study listed 170 or so TCR beta chains as associated with cytomegalovirus. All 120 or so repertoires were used to score co-occurrence in the validation cohort in a later analysis, because that analysis had no HLA typing for the cohort. Most TCR sequences were seen in very few donors, while some public TCRs were found in many individuals.

The germline V gene gives CDR1 as SGHDT and CDR2 as YYEEEE. Measured from the cysteine to the phenylalanine, the CDR3 is 14 residues long. Left in the record is the CDR3 DNA by itself, 42 bases read in frame from the first base. V is trimmed back by 3 bases and J by 9 bases, and the junction contains 5 bases that no gene match accounts for. Sequences were obtained from PBMCs. Recombination connected TRBV5-6 to TRBJ2-1, and 11 junction bases match TRBD1. The TCR sequence derives from a woman under 30 in good health and CMV-seronegative. The sequence in DNA is TGTGCCAGCAGCTCTGGACAGGGGGCGGTTGAGCAGTTCTTC. Protein translation: CASSSGQGAVEQFF. With all but the CDR3 taken from the reference TRBV5-6 and TRBJ2-1 genes, the full variable domain is: DAGVTQSPTHLIKTRGQQVTLRCSPKSGHDTVSWYQQALGQGPQFIFQYYEEEERQRGNFPDRFSGHQFPNYSSELNVNALLLGDSALYLCASSSGQGAVEQFFGPGTRLTVL.